A single sample gave rise to the 21 T cell receptor beta chains below, sequenced in a study of cytomegalovirus exposure and HLA in healthy donors. Amplification used 60 Vbeta primers and 13 Jbeta primers. Some clones are missing from TCRdb's copy, which holds only in-frame ones; the method was immunoSEQ multiplex PCR. The data hold some 210,000 clones, with around 73% observed a single time. Sequenced input: PBMCs. The receptors stem from a male donor in good health and CMV-seronegative.

This clone was seen a single time. The chain combines TRBV18 with TRBJ2-6; 11 bases agree with TRBD1. The length of the CDR3 is 19 residues. J lost 0 bases, V lost 2 bases, and 6 bases had no gene match. The germline gives CDR1 KGHSH, CDR2 LQKENI. The CDR3 DNA reads as TGTGCCAGCTCACCAACCGGACAGGGGGCCAGCTCTGGGGCCAACGTCCTGACTTTC. Translated: CASSPTGQGASSGANVLTF. Combining the CDR3 with reference TRBV18 and TRBJ2-6 gives the whole variable domain NAGVMQNPRHLVRRRGQEARLRCSPMKGHSHVYWYRQLPEEGLKFMVYLQKENIIDESGMPKERFSAEFPKEGPSILRIQQVVRGDSAAYFCASSPTGQGASSGANVLTFGAGSRLTVL.

This chain uses TRBV6-5 with TRBJ1-1; 7 positions match TRBD1. The CDR3 contains 14 residues. In germline, CDR1 is MNHEY, CDR2 SVGAGI. V dropped 4 bases and J dropped 4; count of bases not matched to a gene: 6. The CDR3 sequence: CASSWAGGGTEAFF. CDR3 DNA sequence: TGTGCCAGCAGTTGGGCAGGGGGTGGCACTGAAGCTTTCTTT.

This clone was detected a few times. The chain combines TRBV5-1 with TRBJ1-4; 7 bases line up with TRBD1. From germline, CDR1 is SGHRS and CDR2 YFSETQ. CDR3 size: 19 residues. With 0 bases clipped from V and 7 bases from J, the junction kept 18 bases outside the gene matches. The CDR3 nucleotides read TGCGCCAGCAGCTTGGGGGTAGAGGGACAGACCCCGTGGGGTGAAAAACTGTTTTTT. Translating it yields CASSLGVEGQTPWGEKLFF.

The CDR3 spells CASSVAGQNNYGYTF. Written as DNA, the CDR3 is TGTGCCAGCAGCGTAGCGGGACAAAATAACTATGGCTACACCTTC. The chain recombines TRBV9 with TRBJ1-2, with a weak D call TRBD1 (6 bases). Between the trimmed V and J ends, which lost 0 bases and 1 base, there was a span of 10 bases. Germline V gene sequence: CDR1 SGDLS, CDR2 YYNGEE. The CDR3 extends over 15 amino acids.

J is TRBJ2-4 and V is TRBV19; 9 nucleotides align to TRBD2. The V gene end was trimmed by 4 bases and the J gene end by 2 bases; junction bases not matched to a gene: 15. CDR3 length: 19 amino acids. Per the germline V gene, CDR1 is LNHDA and CDR2 is SQIVND (reference sequence). The CDR3 loop reads CASSTTSGISRTTKNIQYF. The CDR3 nucleotides read TGTGCCAGTAGTACGACTAGCGGAATATCCCGGACCACCAAAAACATTCAGTACTTC.

This clone was seen only once. The chain couples TRBV2 to TRBJ2-3, with TRBD2 matching 9 bases. There are 17 residues in the CDR3. The V segment lost 1 base and the J segment 6 bases; nucleotides outside the gene matches: 11. CDR1 is SNHLY and CDR2 is FYNNEI in the germline V gene. CDR3 nucleotide sequence: TGTGCCAGCAGTGAAGTCCCCATTTTAGCGGGAGAGGATACGCAGTATTTT. Amino acids: CASSEVPILAGEDTQYF.

This clone was recorded a few times. This sequence joins TRBV6-5 and TRBJ1-2, with a weak D call TRBD1 (6 bases). The CDR3 has 14 residues. Trimming cost V 5 bases and J 0 bases, with 10 bases left between them. CDR1 is MNHEY and CDR2 is SVGAGI in the germline V gene. CDR3: CASSDRDTNYGYTF. The CDR3 DNA reads as TGTGCCAGCAGTGACCGGGACACTAACTATGGCTACACCTTC.

This clone has just one count. V is TRBV27 and J is TRBJ2-7; no clear D. The CDR3 is made up of 11 amino acids. Looked up from germline, CDR1 is MNHEY and CDR2 is SMNVEV (reference sequence). Trimming took off 5 bases at V and 2 bases at J, with 4 bases between the two ends. The DNA for the CDR3 is TGTGCCAGCAGTGACACCTACGAGCAGTACTTC. Protein product: CASSDTYEQYF.

V is TRBV7-6 and J is TRBJ1-3; TRBD1 matches at 8 bases. The CDR3 runs to 15 residues. Looked up from germline, CDR1 is SGHVS and CDR2 is FNYEAQ. V was clipped by 4 bases and J by 2 bases; unmatched bases: 4. The CDR3 DNA reads TGTGCCAGCAGCTCCACGACAGGGGCTGGAAACACCATATATTTT. Protein sequence: CASSSTTGAGNTIYF.

This CDR3 reads CASSPGQGGGGYTF. The CDR3 DNA follows: TGTGCCAGCAGCCCCGGACAGGGAGGGGGTGGCTACACCTTC. V usage is TRBV7-9 and J usage is TRBJ1-2; 8 bases line up with TRBD1. The germline V gene encodes CDR1 SEHNR and CDR2 FQNEAQ (reference sequence). Trimming took 5 bases from V and 7 from J; bases not matched to a gene: 9. This CDR3 spans 14 amino acids.

This chain uses TRBV7-9 with TRBJ1-5, with D perhaps matching TRBD1 (5 bases). V was trimmed by 3 bases and J by 5 bases, leaving 8 bases between them. CDR1 and CDR2 (germline): SEHNR, FQNEAQ (reference sequence). The CDR3 is 13 residues long. The CDR3 coding sequence is TGTGCCAGCAGCTTCGGGGGGGATCAGCCCCAGCATTTT. Amino acid sequence: CASSFGGDQPQHF.

This chain uses TRBV28 with TRBJ1-1; D remains unclear. V lost 2 bases, J lost 1 base, and 5 bases lay in between. Germline CDR1 reads MDHEN; CDR2 reads SYDVKM. This CDR3 spans 13 amino acids. The CDR3 spells CASSLTENTEAFF. As DNA, the CDR3 is TGTGCCAGCAGTTTAACAGAGAACACTGAAGCTTTCTTT.

The V call is TRBV11-2, the J call TRBJ2-7, with a possible D match to TRBD1 (6 bases). This CDR3 spans 15 amino acids. V was pared by 4 bases and J by 0 bases, with 13 bases between. Germline CDR1 is SGHAT and CDR2 is FQNNGV. The CDR3 protein is CASSSLGGSSYEQYF. CDR3 DNA sequence: TGTGCCAGCAGCTCCCTAGGGGGTAGCTCCTACGAGCAGTACTTC.

The genes are TRBV27 and TRBJ2-1, with 8 positions matching TRBD1. The CDR3 is 14 residues long. Germline V gives CDR1 MNHEY, CDR2 SMNVEV (reference sequence). J lost 8 bases, V lost 4 bases, and 7 bases had no gene match. The CDR3 loop is CASSWARGQDEQFF. CDR3 bases: TGTGCCAGCAGTTGGGCCAGGGGGCAAGATGAGCAGTTCTTC.

Only one count was recorded for this clone. V usage is TRBV7-2 and J usage is TRBJ1-1, with a tentative D call TRBD1 (6 bases). This CDR3 spans 14 amino acids. V was shortened by 2 bases and J by 4 bases, with 11 bases between the two germline ends. Per the germline V gene, CDR1 is SGHTA and CDR2 is FQGNSA. CDR3 bases: TGTGCCAGCAGCTTATCCGGGGGGCGCACTGAAGCTTTCTTT. Translated, it gives CASSLSGGRTEAFF. The full variable domain, rest sourced from reference TRBV7-2 and TRBJ1-1, is GAGVSQSPSNKVTEKGKDVELRCDPISGHTALYWYRQSLGQGLEFLIYFQGNSAPDKSGLPSDRFSAERTGGSVSTLTIQRTQQEDSAVYLCASSLSGGRTEAFFGQGTRLTVV.

The chain is built from TRBV6-5 and TRBJ1-5; no reliable D call. V lost 7 bases and J lost 6, with 13 bases in between. The CDR3 runs 13 residues. Germline V lookup: CDR1 MNHEY, CDR2 SVGAGI. CDR3 sequence: CASTGLLGQPQHF. DNA of the CDR3: TGTGCCAGCACCGGACTCCTCGGTCAGCCCCAGCATTTT.

This clone has only one observation. The genes are TRBV10-3 and TRBJ2-1, with 9 bases lining up with TRBD2. CDR1 is ENHRY, CDR2 SYGVKD, per germline. There are 15 residues in the CDR3. J was trimmed by 6 bases and V by 2 bases; bases with no gene match: 5. CDR3 amino acids: CAISEKAGGGNEQFF. The CDR3 DNA follows: TGTGCCATCAGTGAGAAAGCGGGGGGAGGCAATGAGCAGTTCTTC.

Regarding this clone: A single base separates this from a much larger clone, so it may be a read error. The rearrangement links TRBV5-4 to TRBJ2-7; weak D call: TRBD1 (6 bases). Germline CDR1 SGHNT, CDR2 YYREEE (reference sequence). V lost 3 bases and J 0 bases, leaving 7 bases between the germline ends. The CDR3 loop spans 13 amino acids. CDR3 nucleotide sequence: TGTGCCAGCAGCTCGGACAGCTCCTACGAGCAGTACTTC. It translates to CASSSDSSYEQYF.

The chain has TRBV5-4 and TRBJ2-1, with 10 nucleotides matching TRBD2. CDR1 is SGHNT and CDR2 is YYREEE in the germline V gene (reference sequence). The CDR3 has 15 residues. The J segment lost 2 bases and the V segment lost 5 bases, leaving 4 bases of the junction unmatched. The CDR3 nucleotides are TGTGCCAGCAGGTCCGGGACTAGCGCCTACAATGAGCAGTTCTTC. This codes for CASRSGTSAYNEQFF.

The gene calls are TRBV5-1 and TRBJ1-5; D is ambiguous. Germline CDR1 and CDR2: SGHRS and YFSETQ. Trimming pared 0 bases from V and 5 bases from J, leaving 6 bases between. The CDR3 sequence is 13 residues long. The CDR3 loop reads CASSLGLDQPQHF. Here the CDR3 DNA reads TGCGCCAGCAGCTTGGGGTTAGATCAGCCCCAGCATTTT. The full variable domain, with the rest looked up from reference TRBV5-1 and TRBJ1-5, is KAGVTQTPRYLIKTRGQQVTLSCSPISGHRSVSWYQQTPGQGLQFLFEYFSETQRNKGNFPGRFSGRQFSNSRSEMNVSTLELGDSALYLCASSLGLDQPQHFGDGTRLSIL.

This clone was found once. The chain joins TRBV6-5 to TRBJ2-2, with D hard to call. V was clipped by 2 bases and J by 4 bases, with 11 bases between them. There are 15 residues in the CDR3. Germline V gives CDR1 MNHEY, CDR2 SVGAGI. CDR3: CASSYVGQTTGELFF. For the CDR3, the DNA is TGTGCCAGCAGTTACGTGGGCCAGACCACCGGGGAGCTGTTTTTT.